The source of this TCR beta chain is a study of blood T cell repertoires in COVID-19. Background on the study: Sources were T cells, B-cell-depleted T cells, or PBMCs; the material itself was cDNA or gDNA.

Original analysis: Scientists estimated how many nucleated cells there were by amplifying reference gene primers. Generated by immunoSEQ multiplex PCR, the TCRdb table keeps only in-frame clones and is missing some. D and trimming come from the DNA, and the V and J calls and clone size come from that table. In the table there are 300,000 to 500,000 clones, 88% of which are singletons. The CDR3 length is 13 residues. Per germline, CDR1 MNHEY and CDR2 SVGAGI. V lost 5 bases and J 2 bases, leaving 9 bases between the germline ends. The chain carries TRBV6-5 and TRBJ2-5, with D possibly TRBD2 on 6 matching bases. Sequenced material: PBMCs or T cells enriched from blood (not recorded which). This TCR was sampled from a woman in her thirties or forties with acute COVID-19. In DNA, the CDR3 is TGTGCCAGCAGTATGACTAGACAAGAGACCCAGTACTTC. It encodes CASSMTRQETQYF.